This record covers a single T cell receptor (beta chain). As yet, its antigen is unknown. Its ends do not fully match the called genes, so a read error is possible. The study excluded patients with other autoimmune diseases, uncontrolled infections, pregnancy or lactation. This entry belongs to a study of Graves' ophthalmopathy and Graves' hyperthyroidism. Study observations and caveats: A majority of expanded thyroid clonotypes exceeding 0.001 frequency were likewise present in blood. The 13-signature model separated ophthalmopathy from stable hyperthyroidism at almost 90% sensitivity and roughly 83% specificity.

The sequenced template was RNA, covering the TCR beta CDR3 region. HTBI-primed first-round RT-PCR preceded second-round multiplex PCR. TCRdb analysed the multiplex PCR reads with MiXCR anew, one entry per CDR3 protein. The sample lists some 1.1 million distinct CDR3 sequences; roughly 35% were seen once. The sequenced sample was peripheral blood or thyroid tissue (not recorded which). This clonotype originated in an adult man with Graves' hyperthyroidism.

The CDR3 region is CASSRGHNQETQYF. Here the CDR3 DNA reads TGTGCTAGCAGCCGGGGACACAACCAAGAGACCCAGTACTTC. The rearrangement links TRBV7-7 to TRBJ2-5; D may be TRBD1 (6 bases). Germline-derived CDR1 and CDR2 are SSHAT and FNYEAQ (reference sequence). This CDR3 has 14 amino acids.